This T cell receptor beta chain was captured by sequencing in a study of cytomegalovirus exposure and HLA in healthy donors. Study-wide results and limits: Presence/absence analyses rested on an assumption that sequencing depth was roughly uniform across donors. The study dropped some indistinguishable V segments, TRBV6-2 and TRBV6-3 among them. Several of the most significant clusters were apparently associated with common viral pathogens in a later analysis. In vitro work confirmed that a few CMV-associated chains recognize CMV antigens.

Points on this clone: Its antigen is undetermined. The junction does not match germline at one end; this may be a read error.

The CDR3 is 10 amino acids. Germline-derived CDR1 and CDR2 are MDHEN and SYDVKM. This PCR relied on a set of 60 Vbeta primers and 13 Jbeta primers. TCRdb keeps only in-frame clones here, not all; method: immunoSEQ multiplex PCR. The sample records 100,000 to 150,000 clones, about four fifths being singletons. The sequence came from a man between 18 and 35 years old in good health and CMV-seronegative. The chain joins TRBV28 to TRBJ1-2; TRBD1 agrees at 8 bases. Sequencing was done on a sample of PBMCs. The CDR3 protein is CASSGQGVFF. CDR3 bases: TGTGCCAGCAGTGGACAGGGAGTGTTCTTC.